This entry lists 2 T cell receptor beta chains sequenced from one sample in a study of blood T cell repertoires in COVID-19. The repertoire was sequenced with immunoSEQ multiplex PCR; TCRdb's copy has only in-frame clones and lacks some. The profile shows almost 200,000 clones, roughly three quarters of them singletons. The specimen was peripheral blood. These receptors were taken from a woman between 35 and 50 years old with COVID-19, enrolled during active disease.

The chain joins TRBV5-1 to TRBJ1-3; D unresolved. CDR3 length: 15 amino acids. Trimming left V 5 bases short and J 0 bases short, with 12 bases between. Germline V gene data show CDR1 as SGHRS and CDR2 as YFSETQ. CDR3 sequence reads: CASSFGEASGNTIYF. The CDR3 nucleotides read TGCGCCAGCAGTTTCGGGGAGGCCTCTGGAAACACCATATATTTT.

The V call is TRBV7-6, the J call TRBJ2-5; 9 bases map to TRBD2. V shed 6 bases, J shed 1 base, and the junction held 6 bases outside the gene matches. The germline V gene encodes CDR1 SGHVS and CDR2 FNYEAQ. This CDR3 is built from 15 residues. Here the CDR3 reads CASRRGGLAQETQYF. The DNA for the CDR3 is TGTGCCAGCAGGCGCGGGGGACTAGCCCAAGAGACCCAGTACTTC.